This TCR beta chain was documented in a study of T-cell reconstitution after alpha-beta-depleted transplantation in children. Trimming shortened V by 6 bases and J by 2 bases, and 18 bases separated the two germline ends. The CDR3 totals 16 residues. The germline V gene encodes CDR1 MNHNS and CDR2 SASEGT. Unique molecular identifiers featured in how the TCRbeta library was prepared. TCRdb called the PCR reads again in MiXCR, with one record for every CDR3 protein. The sample consists of about 110,000 distinct CDR3 sequences, 9% to 12% of them appearing once. The input for sequencing was PBMCs from the stem cell graft donor, taken from the stem cell graft. The sequence was collected from a human donor who donated a stem cell graft to a child with acute lymphoblastic leukemia. J is TRBJ2-3 and V is TRBV6-1; D possibly corresponds to TRBD1 (7 bases). CDR3 in amino acids: CASSRTGGMVTDTQYF. CDR3 DNA: TGTGCCAGCAGCAGGACAGGAGGGATGGTCACAGATACGCAGTATTTT.